Listed here are 30 T cell receptor beta chains from one sample, sequenced in a study of blood T cell repertoires in COVID-19. Assay used: immunoSEQ multiplex PCR; TCRdb lists only in-frame clones, some missing. The sample has 150,000 to 200,000 clones, around four fifths seen once. Sequenced input: peripheral blood. The source is a young woman with acute or convalescent COVID-19.

The CDR3 protein is CATRRTGASGSMSYEQYF. CDR3 nucleotides: TGTGCCACCCGGAGGACAGGGGCTAGCGGGAGTATGTCCTACGAGCAGTACTTC. This sequence joins TRBV19 and TRBJ2-7; TRBD2 might be the D (10 bases). V lost 10 bases to trimming and J lost 1 base, with 29 bases between them. The CDR3 is 18 amino acids. Germline V gives CDR1 LNHDA, CDR2 SQIVND (reference sequence).

The chain links TRBV30 to TRBJ2-5; D not certain. CDR3 length: 13 amino acids. Trimming cost V 0 bases and J 7 bases, with 12 bases left between them. Per germline, CDR1 GTSNPN and CDR2 SVGIG (reference sequence). CDR3 in DNA: TGTGCCTGGAGTGTACTAAGTGTCCGGACCCAGTACTTC. Translated, it gives CAWSVLSVRTQYF.

The chain combines TRBV13 with TRBJ2-7, with TRBD2 matching over 10 bases. With 6 bases clipped from V and 6 bases from J, the junction kept 5 bases outside the gene matches. The CDR3 consists of 13 residues. Germline V gene sequence: CDR1 PRHDT, CDR2 FYEKMQ (reference sequence). The CDR3 sequence: CASRRLAGGEQYF. CDR3 DNA sequence: TGTGCCAGCAGGCGACTAGCGGGTGGCGAGCAGTACTTC.

CDR3 DNA sequence: TGCGCCAGCAGGCCGGACAGCGTCTACGAGCAGTACTTC. Translating gives CASRPDSVYEQYF. This chain links TRBV5-1 with TRBJ2-7; D perhaps matches TRBD1 (6 bases). V dropped 5 bases and J dropped 3 bases, with 12 bases sitting between them. The CDR3 loop spans 13 amino acids. Germline loops: CDR1 SGHRS, CDR2 YFSETQ.

V is TRBV18 and J is TRBJ1-2; D perhaps matches TRBD1 (6 bases). This CDR3 comprises 17 residues. CDR1 KGHSH and CDR2 LQKENI come from the germline V gene. The V end lost 8 bases, the J end lost 4 bases, and 26 bases lay between the germline ends. DNA of the CDR3: TGTGCCAGCCATGGACCTGTAGGGGGGCTAGCGGGCTATGGCTACACCTTC. Its protein product is CASHGPVGGLAGYGYTF.

V gene TRBV7-9 combines with J gene TRBJ1-2; 8 bases match TRBD1. The V and J ends lost 2 bases and 2 bases, in that order; junction bases with no gene match: 4. Germline V gives CDR1 SEHNR, CDR2 FQNEAQ (reference sequence). This CDR3 spans 15 amino acids. The CDR3 bases are TGTGCCAGCAGCTTACCGGGACAGGTCAACTATGGCTACACCTTC. Translating gives CASSLPGQVNYGYTF.

Concerning this clone: Sequence at one end of the junction differs from germline and may be a read error. This chain connects TRBV3-1 (or the pseudogene TRBV3-2) to TRBJ2-7; tentative D call: TRBD2 (6 bases). This CDR3 comprises 12 residues. The germline gives CDR1 LGHDT, CDR2 YNNKEL (reference sequence). CDR3 in amino acids: CASSPGVSAILF. The CDR3 DNA sequence: TGTGCCAGCAGCCCGGGGGTGAGTGCGATTCTCTTC.

This clone turned up a few times. The chain employs TRBV9 and TRBJ1-4; D unclear. The CDR3 loop spans 15 amino acids. With 3 bases removed from V and 3 bases from J, the gap between germline ends came to 12 bases. Looked up from germline, CDR1 is SGDLS and CDR2 is YYNGEE. CDR3 region: CASSAGGKANEKLFF. As DNA, the CDR3 is TGTGCCAGCAGCGCCGGCGGGAAGGCTAATGAAAAACTGTTTTTT. The full variable domain, its missing parts supplied by reference TRBV9 and TRBJ1-4, is DSGVTQTPKHLITATGQRVTLRCSPRSGDLSVYWYQQSLDQGLQFLIQYYNGEERAKGNILERFSAQQFPDLHSELNLSSLELGDSALYFCASSAGGKANEKLFFGSGTQLSVL.

The chain carries TRBV7-9 and TRBJ2-5; perhaps TRBD2 as D (5 bases). The V and J ends lost 2 bases and 5 bases respectively, with 12 bases between them. CDR1 SEHNR and CDR2 FQNEAQ come from the germline V gene (reference sequence). The CDR3 has 14 residues. The CDR3 DNA reads as TGTGCCAGCAGCTTAAGCGGACCTTCGGAGACCCAGTACTTC. Encoded protein: CASSLSGPSETQYF.

The chain carries TRBV13 and TRBJ2-7; possibly TRBD1 for D (6 bases). There are 17 residues in the CDR3. Germline CDR1 PRHDT, CDR2 FYEKMQ (reference sequence). The V and J ends lost 2 bases and 0 bases respectively, with 17 bases between them. The CDR3: CASSLFEGTPSSYEQYF. The CDR3 DNA sequence: TGTGCCAGCAGCTTATTTGAGGGGACACCGAGCTCCTACGAGCAGTACTTC.

This chain joins TRBV9 and TRBJ2-2; TRBD2 matches 11 bases. Germline loops: CDR1 SGDLS, CDR2 YYNGEE. The CDR3 sequence is 20 residues long. V lost 1 base, J lost 1 base, and 12 bases stayed unmatched. The CDR3 bases are TGTGCCAGCAGCGTAAGCATCCTGGGACTAGCGGAGAAGAACACCGGGGAGCTGTTTTTT. Amino acid sequence: CASSVSILGLAEKNTGELFF. The full variable domain, in which reference TRBV9 and TRBJ2-2 provide the parts outside the CDR3, is DSGVTQTPKHLITATGQRVTLRCSPRSGDLSVYWYQQSLDQGLQFLIQYYNGEERAKGNILERFSAQQFPDLHSELNLSSLELGDSALYFCASSVSILGLAEKNTGELFFGEGSRLTVL.

The genes are TRBV27 and TRBJ2-3; 9 bases fit TRBD2. The CDR3 contains 18 residues. After removal of 6 bases from V and 5 bases from J, the junction contained 18 bases not matched to a gene. CDR1 and CDR2 from the germline V gene are MNHEY and SMNVEV (reference sequence). CDR3 amino acids: CASSPRLREGRWGDTQYF. The CDR3 bases are TGTGCCAGCAGCCCTCGTTTGCGGGAGGGCCGCTGGGGAGATACGCAGTATTTT.

The chain recombines TRBV25-1 with TRBJ2-7; a possible D gene is TRBD1 (5 bases). CDR3 length: 14 residues. Trimming removed 1 base from V and 9 bases from J, with 16 bases in between. The germline gives CDR1 MGHDK, CDR2 SYGVNS. CDR3 nucleotide sequence: TGTGCCAGCAGTGAATCTGCCAGGGCCTGGGTGCAGTACTTC. The encoded protein is CASSESARAWVQYF.

The chain employs TRBV6-5 and TRBJ1-3, with a possible D match to TRBD1 (6 bases). Trimming shortened V by 5 bases and J by 0 bases, and 11 bases separated the two germline ends. This CDR3 region has 15 residues. The germline CDR1 and CDR2 sequences are MNHEY and SVGAGI. CDR3 sequence reads: CASSNTGTSGNTIYF. DNA for the CDR3: TGTGCCAGCAGTAACACAGGGACCTCTGGAAACACCATATATTTT.

CDR3 nucleotides: TGTGCCAGCAGTCCATCCGCGGGACTGGTCTTCTTC. Its translation is CASSPSAGLVFF. The J gene is TRBJ2-1, the V gene TRBV6-2 or TRBV6-3; possible D gene TRBD2, 6 bases. The germline V gene encodes CDR1 MNHEY and CDR2 SVGEGT. V shed 5 bases and J shed 16 bases, with 18 bases lying between them. The CDR3 runs to 12 residues.

V gene TRBV6-6 combines with J gene TRBJ2-2; D uncertain. The V and J ends lost 2 bases and 9 bases respectively, with 16 bases between them. The CDR3 is 15 residues long. Germline V CDR1 and CDR2: MNHNY, SVGAGI (reference sequence). CDR3 in DNA: TGTGCCAGCAGTTACCCTCTAGTTGGTAACCGGGAGCTGTTTTTT. Protein sequence: CASSYPLVGNRELFF.

The chain couples TRBV28 to TRBJ2-7; 8 bases are shared with TRBD2. Losses at the gene ends were 4 bases for V and 3 bases for J; bases not matched to a gene: 5. This CDR3 comprises 14 residues. CDR1 and CDR2 from the germline V gene are MDHEN and SYDVKM. CDR3 DNA: TGTGCCAGCAGTTACGGGGGGGCTGGCTACGAGCAGTACTTC. Translating gives CASSYGGAGYEQYF.

This clone was recorded only once. V is TRBV30 and J is TRBJ1-5; tentative D call: TRBD1 (5 bases). CDR3 length: 12 residues. V lost 2 bases, J lost 5 bases, and 7 bases lay in between. The germline V gene encodes CDR1 GTSNPN and CDR2 SVGIG (reference sequence). The DNA for the CDR3 is TGTGCCTGGAGTCAAGGGGATCAGCCCCAGCATTTT. This gives the protein CAWSQGDQPQHF. Drawing the rest from reference TRBV30 and TRBJ1-5, the complete variable domain is SQTIHQWPATLVQPVGSPLSLECTVEGTSNPNLYWYRQAAGRGLQLLFYSVGIGQISSEVPQNLSASRPQDRQFILSSKKLLLSDSGFYLCAWSQGDQPQHFGDGTRLSIL.

This sequence joins TRBV28 and TRBJ2-5; TRBD2 matches at 10 bases. Germline CDR1 reads MDHEN; CDR2 reads SYDVKM. V lost 3 bases, J lost 2 bases, and 3 bases stayed unmatched. This CDR3 contains 15 residues. In DNA, the CDR3 is TGTGCCAGCAGTTTGTGGACTAGCGGACAAGAGACCCAGTACTTC. Protein product: CASSLWTSGQETQYF.

The chain couples TRBV5-1 to TRBJ2-7; 13 bases align to TRBD2. Losses at the gene ends were 4 bases for V and 3 bases for J; bases not matched to a gene: 4. The germline V gene encodes CDR1 SGHRS and CDR2 YFSETQ. There are 15 residues in the CDR3. CDR3: CASSAGLAGLYEQYF. For the CDR3, the DNA is TGCGCCAGCAGCGCGGGACTAGCGGGACTCTACGAGCAGTACTTC.

The chain has TRBV4-1 and TRBJ1-1; unclear D gene. V was pared by 1 base and J by 0 bases, with 3 bases between. Germline assignment: CDR1 MGHRA and CDR2 YSYEKL. This CDR3 has 13 amino acids. The CDR3: CASSQVMNTEAFF. As DNA, the CDR3 is TGCGCCAGCAGCCAAGTTATGAACACTGAAGCTTTCTTT.

This chain connects TRBV6-2 or TRBV6-3 to TRBJ1-1; no firm D call. Germline-derived CDR1 and CDR2 are MNHEY and SVGEGT. The germline V and J ends were trimmed by 2 bases and 1 base, with 8 bases remaining between them. This CDR3 region has 14 residues. CDR3 loop: CASSYPGQNTEAFF. The CDR3 nucleotides read TGTGCCAGCAGTTACCCAGGCCAGAACACTGAAGCTTTCTTT.

The rearrangement links TRBV19 to TRBJ1-2; TRBD1 might be the D (6 bases). This CDR3 spans 14 amino acids. Germline-derived CDR1 and CDR2 are LNHDA and SQIVND (reference sequence). The V end was cut by 5 bases, the J end by 0 bases, with 10 bases between. CDR3 in amino acids: CASSQDSTNYGYTF. CDR3 bases: TGTGCCAGTAGTCAGGACAGCACTAACTATGGCTACACCTTC.

This chain joins TRBV7-9 and TRBJ2-4, with D possibly being TRBD2 (5 bases). This CDR3 has 15 amino acids. The V and J ends lost 4 bases and 7 bases respectively, with 17 bases between them. Germline lookup yields CDR1 SEHNR and CDR2 FQNEAQ (reference sequence). CDR3 amino acids: CASSYQRTQRNIQYF. For the CDR3, the DNA is TGTGCCAGCAGCTACCAGCGGACCCAGCGGAACATTCAGTACTTC.

To note about this clone: The sample holds other DNA sequences that translate to the same CDR3. V is TRBV28 and J is TRBJ2-3; TRBD1 agrees at 8 bases. Losses at the gene ends were 1 base for V and 1 base for J; bases not matched to a gene: 1. The CDR3 runs to 15 residues. Germline V lookup: CDR1 MDHEN, CDR2 SYDVKM. CDR3 nucleotides: TGTGCCAGCAGTTTATCGGGACAGGGCACAGATACGCAGTATTTT. Protein: CASSLSGQGTDTQYF.

This chain links TRBV5-1 with TRBJ1-3; 9 bases agree with TRBD1. V trimming: 0 bases; J trimming: 1 base; junction bases outside the gene matches: 2. The CDR3 is 16 residues long. The V gene's germline CDR1 is SGHRS and CDR2 YFSETQ. CDR3 protein: CASSLGTGVSGNTIYF. CDR3 DNA sequence: TGCGCCAGCAGCTTGGGGACAGGGGTTTCTGGAAACACCATATATTTT.

This chain uses TRBV6-1 with TRBJ2-5, with 12 nucleotides matching TRBD2. CDR3 length: 13 amino acids. The V segment lost 10 bases and the J segment 5 bases; nucleotides outside the gene matches: 5. The germline V gene encodes CDR1 MNHNS and CDR2 SASEGT. The CDR3 here is CAIRTSGTETQYF. As DNA, the CDR3 is TGTGCCATACGGACTAGCGGGACCGAGACCCAGTACTTC.

The rearrangement links TRBV5-6 to TRBJ2-1; tentative D call: TRBD1 (5 bases). The CDR3 is 15 amino acids. V gave up 4 bases and J gave up 5 bases, with 16 bases separating them. CDR1 SGHDT and CDR2 YYEEEE come from the germline V gene. CDR3 protein: CASSPLGVGNNEQFF. CDR3 DNA sequence: TGTGCCAGCAGCCCTTTAGGGGTAGGGAACAATGAGCAGTTCTTC.

J is TRBJ2-7 and V is TRBV3-1 (or the pseudogene TRBV3-2); weak D call: TRBD1 (5 bases). There are 14 residues in the CDR3. Germline CDR1 reads LGHDT; CDR2 reads YNNKEL (reference sequence). V gave up 1 base and J gave up 5 bases, with 12 bases separating them. In DNA, the CDR3 is TGTGCCAGCAGCCAAGTAGGGGCGAGGCACGAGCAGTACTTC. Its translation: CASSQVGARHEQYF.

This clone was detected only once. The chain links TRBV28 to TRBJ1-4; 8 bases fit TRBD1. The CDR3 is 13 residues long. Germline values: CDR1 MDHEN, CDR2 SYDVKM. Trimming at V came to 6 bases and at J to 8 bases, leaving 5 bases not matched to a gene. CDR3 coding DNA: TGTGCCAGCAGGAGACAGGGGAGGGAAAAACTGTTTTTT. This encodes CASRRQGREKLFF.